This passage covers 13 T cell receptor beta chains from one sample sequenced in a study of Ad26.COV2.S vaccination and SARS-CoV-2 variants (dated by TCRdb to about 2021). The library was made by the immunoSEQ multiplex PCR assay. What TCRdb holds here is the immuneACCESS table cut down to in-frame rearrangements. Part of the clones is not present; checked against another copy, under half of the missing clones reflect an unresolved V gene, and the others are unexplained. The sample table holds roughly 380,000 clones, of which about nine tenths were seen once. Roughly 3.6% of the sample rests with the top ten. The treatment or condition label on this specimen signifies: some 19 received Ad26.COV2.S at low or high dose, single or two shots; 5 received placebo; per-sample allocation not given. Repertoires of vaccine and placebo recipients were sequenced from samples collected on day 63 after the first injection.

This specimen consisted of peripheral blood, obtained in a trial of Ad26.COV2.S vaccine versus placebo. The receptors were sampled from a person between 18 and 59 years old who received the Ad26.COV2.S COVID-19 vaccine or a placebo.

J is TRBJ1-1 and V is TRBV6-5; 8 bases match TRBD1. V lost 2 bases and J lost 12; bases outside the gene matches: 8. The CDR3 totals 13 residues. The germline V gene has CDR1 MNHEY and CDR2 SVGAGI. The CDR3 bases are TGTGCCAGCAGTTACGATTGGCAGGGGGCTTCTTTCTTT. The encoded protein is CASSYDWQGASFF.

The chain recombines TRBV29-1 with TRBJ1-4, with a weak D call TRBD1 (6 bases). Germline CDR1 SQVTM, CDR2 ANQGSEA. This CDR3 is 14 amino acids long. V gave up 1 base and J gave up 4 bases, with 10 bases separating them. CDR3 residues: CSVEGGQFNEKLFF. The CDR3 DNA reads as TGCAGCGTTGAAGGAGGACAGTTTAATGAAAAACTGTTTTTT.

V gene TRBV19 combines with J gene TRBJ1-1, with D unclear. V shed 7 bases and J shed 1 base, with 13 bases lying between them. This CDR3 spans 14 amino acids. Germline values: CDR1 LNHDA, CDR2 SQIVND (reference sequence). This CDR3 is CASTGTRRNTEAFF. DNA for the CDR3: TGTGCCAGTACCGGAACCCGGAGGAACACTGAAGCTTTCTTT.

This chain connects TRBV30 to TRBJ1-1, with D possibly TRBD1 on 5 matching bases. Trimming removed 4 bases at V and 6 bases at J, with 12 bases between. Germline V gene sequence: CDR1 GTSNPN, CDR2 SVGIG (reference sequence). The CDR3 sequence is 12 residues long. The CDR3 sequence is CAWKVGVAEAFF. The CDR3 coding sequence is TGTGCCTGGAAAGTGGGGGTCGCTGAAGCTTTCTTT.

This rearrangement joins TRBV9 to TRBJ2-1; 7 nucleotides line up with TRBD1. The CDR3 has 17 residues. V shed 5 bases, J shed 2 bases, and the junction held 13 bases outside the gene matches. Germline-derived CDR1 and CDR2 are SGDLS and YYNGEE. The CDR3 nucleotides are TGTGCCAGCAGTGAAGATACAGGGGCCACCCCCTACAATGAGCAGTTCTTC. It translates to CASSEDTGATPYNEQFF.

This clone was recorded only once. This chain links TRBV3-1 (or the pseudogene TRBV3-2) with TRBJ2-1, with 8 bases matching TRBD1. Looked up from germline, CDR1 is LGHDT and CDR2 is YNNKEL (reference sequence). This CDR3 contains 16 residues. The J segment lost 7 bases and the V segment lost 5 bases, leaving 13 bases of the junction unmatched. The CDR3 region is CASSFAPGGLGNEQFF. The DNA for the CDR3 is TGTGCCAGCAGCTTTGCCCCAGGGGGCCTGGGAAATGAGCAGTTCTTC.

The chain has TRBV7-9 and TRBJ2-1; 9 nucleotides match TRBD2. CDR3 length equals 16 residues. Looked up from germline, CDR1 is SEHNR and CDR2 is FQNEAQ (reference sequence). With V trimmed by 10 bases and J by 0 bases, 10 bases remained unmatched. Here the CDR3 reads CATGLAGRHSYNEQFF. For the CDR3, the DNA is TGTGCCACCGGCCTAGCGGGGCGCCACTCCTACAATGAGCAGTTCTTC.

The chain is built from TRBV7-9 and TRBJ2-7, with D possibly being TRBD1 (5 bases). The CDR3 loop spans 13 amino acids. From germline, CDR1 is SEHNR and CDR2 FQNEAQ (reference sequence). V lost 5 bases and J lost 1, with 9 bases in between. This chain's CDR3 is CASSQDSSYEQYF. The CDR3, as DNA: TGTGCCAGCAGCCAAGACAGTTCCTACGAGCAGTACTTC.

The J gene is TRBJ2-1, the V gene TRBV2; 9 nucleotides match TRBD1. The CDR3 length is 16 residues. Losses at the gene ends were 7 bases for V and 4 bases for J; bases not matched to a gene: 11. The germline V gene has CDR1 SNHLY and CDR2 FYNNEI. The CDR3 here is CASTNEGQGVYNEQFF. Here the CDR3 DNA reads TGTGCCAGCACCAACGAGGGACAGGGAGTATACAATGAGCAGTTCTTC.

The CDR3 loop is CASSPPNSETQYF. For the CDR3, the DNA is TGTGCCAGCAGCCCACCCAATTCGGAGACCCAGTACTTC. The chain uses TRBV9 and TRBJ2-5, with D unresolved. V lost 4 bases and J 5 bases, leaving 12 bases between the germline ends. This CDR3 is 13 amino acids long. CDR1 and CDR2 (germline): SGDLS, YYNGEE.

The genes are TRBV9 and TRBJ2-1; D perhaps matches TRBD2 (5 bases). The V and J ends lost 0 bases and 5 bases respectively, with 15 bases between them. The CDR3 runs 16 residues. Germline V gene data show CDR1 as SGDLS and CDR2 as YYNGEE. In DNA, the CDR3 is TGTGCCAGCAGCGTAGAGTGGCGGGCCGACCACAATGAGCAGTTCTTC. Translating it yields CASSVEWRADHNEQFF.

The chain employs TRBV9 and TRBJ2-7, with 8 bases matching TRBD2. J lost 3 bases, V lost 0 bases, and 14 bases had no gene match. The length of the CDR3 is 18 residues. From germline, CDR1 is SGDLS and CDR2 YYNGEE. The CDR3 DNA is TGTGCCAGCAGCGTAGCCCCGAGGACGCGGGGGGTAAACTACGAGCAGTACTTC. Translating gives CASSVAPRTRGVNYEQYF.

The V call is TRBV19, the J call TRBJ1-6, with D possibly matching TRBD1 (5 bases). The CDR3 spans 16 residues. Germline V gene lookup returns CDR1 LNHDA and CDR2 SQIVND (reference sequence). Trimming pared 5 bases from V and 1 base from J, leaving 12 bases between. CDR3 amino acids: CASSSRGNSYNSPLHF. The CDR3 DNA follows: TGTGCCAGTAGTTCGCGGGGGAATTCCTATAATTCACCCCTCCACTTT.